The clone carrying this T cell receptor (beta chain) was counted at least ten times. Its antigen is unidentified. V lost 1 base, J lost 4 bases, and 10 bases lay in between. The length of the CDR3 is 14 residues. CDR1 is SEHNR, CDR2 FQNEAQ, per germline (reference sequence). The data stem from a study of identical twins. Template switching, a step in the protocol, added a universal primer site, and cDNA carried unique molecular identifiers. TCRdb re-called the 5' RACE reads with MiXCR, one entry per CDR3 protein. The sample records a few hundred thousand distinct CDR3 sequences, about 12% being singletons. Whole-study results and caveats: Twin sharing of out-of-frame TCR alpha was underestimated by models in monozygotic pairs. Cross-sectional statistics, not tracking of the same donors, supported the conclusions.

The same sample was also studied in work on yellow fever vaccine responses in identical twins.

This chain joins TRBV7-9 and TRBJ2-5, with D possibly called TRBD1 or TRBD2 (5 bases each). Sequencing was carried out using CD8+ T cells sorted from blood. This TCR came from a woman aged 18-29 years in good health. The CDR3 nucleotides read TGTGCCAGCAGCTTAGGGGGGATTGGAGAGACCCAGTACTTC. Its translation is CASSLGGIGETQYF.